Following are 15 T cell receptor beta chains from one sample sequenced in a study of T-cell reconstitution after alpha-beta-depleted transplantation in children. TCRbeta library preparation incorporated unique molecular identifiers. TCRdb analysed the PCR reads with MiXCR anew, one entry per CDR3 protein. The sample lists 450,000 to 550,000 distinct CDR3 sequences, roughly 10% seen once, with approximately 15% in the top ten. The material was PBMCs, mostly from graft donor cells, obtained 180 days after TCRalphabeta/CD19-depleted stem cell transplant. These TCRs come from a female patient aged 2-9 years who had a stem cell transplant for aplastic anemia, so the T cells may come from the graft donor.

This clonotype has only a few counts. This chain connects TRBV18 to TRBJ2-5; no reliable D call. The length of the CDR3 is 14 residues. CDR1 and CDR2 (germline): KGHSH, LQKENI. V was clipped by 1 base and J by 0 bases, with 6 bases between them. The chain's CDR3 is CASSPHQNQETQYF. In DNA form, the CDR3 reads TGTGCCAGCTCACCACACCAGAACCAAGAGACCCAGTACTTC.

This clonotype was counted between two and nine times. The genes are TRBV28 and TRBJ1-1; 8 bases match TRBD1. This CDR3 region has 13 residues. The ends lost 6 bases at V and 7 bases at J; junction bases unmatched: 7. The germline V gene has CDR1 MDHEN and CDR2 SYDVKM. The CDR3 sequence: CASRVPGQVEAFF. DNA of the CDR3: TGTGCCAGCAGGGTTCCGGGACAGGTTGAAGCTTTCTTT.

In its sample, this clonotype was seen many times. The V gene is TRBV12-3 or TRBV12-4, the J gene TRBJ2-7, with D possibly being TRBD2 (7 bases). The V and J ends lost 5 bases and 6 bases respectively, with 14 bases between them. The CDR3 loop spans 13 amino acids. The CDR3 DNA is TGTGCCAGCAGTAGCGGGACAAACGGCGAGCAGTACTTC. Translating it yields CASSSGTNGEQYF.

This chain uses TRBV11-2 with TRBJ2-1; the D call may be TRBD1 or TRBD2 (6 bases each). This CDR3 has 19 amino acids. Trimming pared 3 bases from V and 2 bases from J, leaving 23 bases between. CDR1 is SGHAT and CDR2 is FQNNGV in the germline V gene. The CDR3 region is CASSLSPPGADNPYNEQFF. CDR3 in DNA: TGTGCCAGCAGCTTGTCCCCGCCGGGGGCAGACAACCCCTACAATGAGCAGTTCTTC.

This rearrangement joins TRBV10-3 to TRBJ2-7, with 8 bases that match TRBD1. J lost 2 bases, V lost 4 bases, and 4 bases had no gene match. The CDR3 has 14 residues. Looked up from germline, CDR1 is ENHRY and CDR2 is SYGVKD. The CDR3 region is CAISGRDRPYEQYF. The CDR3 nucleotides read TGTGCCATCAGTGGGAGGGACAGGCCCTACGAGCAGTACTTC.

This sequence joins TRBV5-1 and TRBJ2-3; D is uncertain. The germline gives CDR1 SGHRS, CDR2 YFSETQ. The V gene lost 4 bases and the J gene lost 6 bases, with 12 bases spanning the gap. This CDR3 has 13 amino acids. The CDR3 DNA is TGCGCCAGCAGCCTGCCGACGAGTGATACGCAGTATTTT. Its translation is CASSLPTSDTQYF.

The chain uses TRBV20-1 and TRBJ2-4; D is uncertain. The germline V gene encodes CDR1 DFQATT and CDR2 SNEGSKA (reference sequence). CDR3 length: 12 residues. V shed 7 bases and J shed 4 bases, with 11 bases lying between them. CDR3 coding DNA: TGCAGTGAAGCGATAGGGAAAAACATTCAGTACTTC. Encoded protein: CSEAIGKNIQYF.

This clonotype was picked up a small number of times. The chain carries TRBV12-3 or TRBV12-4 and TRBJ1-2; no clear D. There are 11 residues in the CDR3. V was clipped by 6 bases and J by 6 bases, with 8 bases between them. DNA of the CDR3: TGTGCCAGCAGACAAACTCATGGCTACACCTTC. Protein: CASRQTHGYTF.

This clonotype was observed a handful of times. The J gene is TRBJ2-2, the V gene TRBV21-1. TRBV21-1 is a documented pseudogene. The CDR3 spans 15 residues. The CDR3 is CASKGPHRNTGELFF. DNA of the CDR3: TGTGCCAGCAAAGGACCCCATCGGAACACCGGGGAGCTGTTTTTT.

This clonotype showed up many times. The chain employs TRBV20-1 and TRBJ1-1; a weak D match, TRBD1 (6 bases). V was cut by 3 bases and J by 8 bases, with 16 bases left in between. CDR1 and CDR2 (germline): DFQATT, SNEGSKA (reference sequence). The CDR3 is made up of 13 amino acids. CDR3 DNA: TGCAGTGCTAGGGACGCAGGGGCCCGGGAAGCTTTCTTT. Protein sequence: CSARDAGAREAFF.

This chain joins TRBV7-9 and TRBJ2-7; maybe TRBD1 (5 bases). V was clipped by 5 bases and J by 4 bases, with 12 bases between them. CDR1 is SEHNR, CDR2 FQNEAQ, per germline (reference sequence). The CDR3 is made up of 13 amino acids. This chain's CDR3 is CASSPPQGYEQYF. The CDR3 DNA reads as TGTGCCAGCAGCCCCCCCCAGGGATACGAGCAGTACTTC.

V gene TRBV11-2 combines with J gene TRBJ2-1, with a weak D call TRBD2 (5 bases). Germline V gene data show CDR1 as SGHAT and CDR2 as FQNNGV. This CDR3 contains 16 residues. V dropped 4 bases and J dropped 5 bases, with 18 bases sitting between them. The CDR3 DNA sequence: TGTGCCAGCAGCTCCTACACCCTCTGGCGGGACAATGAGCAGTTCTTC. It translates to CASSSYTLWRDNEQFF.

The CDR3 bases are TGTGCCAGCAGCCCCCGGACCTACCCCTCCGAGCAGTACTTC. This codes for CASSPRTYPSEQYF. The genes are TRBV5-5 and TRBJ2-7, with D unclear. Germline-derived CDR1 and CDR2 are SGHKS and YYEKEE (reference sequence). The V gene lost 4 bases and the J gene lost 6 bases, with 17 bases spanning the gap. The CDR3 totals 14 residues. The full variable domain, rest sourced from reference TRBV5-5 and TRBJ2-7, is DAGVTQSPTHLIKTRGQQVTLRCSPISGHKSVSWYQQVLGQGPQFIFQYYEKEERGRGNFPDRFSARQFPNYSSELNVNALLLGDSALYLCASSPRTYPSEQYFGPGTRLTVT.

In this sample, this clonotype turned up a few times. CDR3 region: CASSPEATYEQYV. The CDR3 region has the DNA TGTGCCAGCAGTCCGGAGGCTACCTACGAGCAGTACGTC. The rearrangement uses TRBV6-6 and TRBJ2-7, with D maybe TRBD2 (5 bases). The CDR3 spans 13 residues. Germline CDR1 MNHNY, CDR2 SVGAGI (reference sequence). The V and J ends lost 5 bases and 2 bases respectively, with 10 bases between them.

The J gene is TRBJ2-7, the V gene TRBV5-1; possibly TRBD1 for D (5 bases). The CDR3 loop spans 13 amino acids. The germline gives CDR1 SGHRS, CDR2 YFSETQ. V gave up 5 bases and J gave up 1 base, with 10 bases separating them. The CDR3, as DNA: TGCGCCAGCAGTCAACAGGATTCCTACGAGCAGTACTTC. It is translated as CASSQQDSYEQYF.